This TCR beta chain was recovered during a study of CXCR3-negative and CXCR3-positive naive CD8 T cells. In terms of frequency, this clonotype is medium-sized. In germline, CDR1 is SGHAT, CDR2 FQNNGV. The CDR3 has 15 residues. Via 5' RACE with UMI labels, TRB cDNA libraries were prepared. Reanalyzing the 5' RACE reads, TCRdb keeps one entry per CDR3 protein, without DNA. This table holds 5,500 to 6,000 distinct CDR3 sequences. This sequence joins TRBV11-2 and TRBJ2-1. Specimen: naive CXCR3- CD8+ T cells from blood. Subset of the sample: CD45RO-CCR7+CD27+CD95- naive CD8+ T cells lacking CXCR3 (TNR3-). This receptor was taken from a human donor in good health. Some clones in this sample may be carry-over from other donors' samples. CDR3 residues: CASSPSGVFYNEQFF. The whole variable domain, remainder taken from reference TRBV11-2 and TRBJ2-1, is EAGVAQSPRYKIIEKRQSVAFWCNPISGHATLYWYQQILGQGPKLLIQFQNNGVVDDSQLPKDRFSAERLKGVDSTLKIQPAKLEDSAVYLCASSPSGVFYNEQFFGPGTRLTVL.